This is a list of T cell receptor beta chains from one sample in a study of T cells in Graves' hyperthyroidism and ophthalmopathy. TCRdb reprocessed the multiplex PCR reads with MiXCR, giving one entry per CDR3 protein. The table has around 690,000 distinct CDR3 sequences, 17% seen once. Sequencing was done on a sample of blood. The origin of the receptors is a man aged 45 to 65 with Graves' hyperthyroidism. The CDR3 runs from the conserved cysteine through the conserved F or W. The D gene is left open where the match is weak. Size is omitted from some rows. Given values are once, few, many or a class for expanded clones.

d_gene	v_gene	abundance	len	j_gene	CDR3nt	CDR3aa
TRBD1	TRBV10-3	many	17	TRBJ2-7	TGTGCCATCAGTGAGGGACCCGGGACAGGGTTGTTCTACGAGCAGTACTTC	CAISEGPGTGLFYEQYF
.	TRBV29-1	.	13	TRBJ1-1	TGCAGCGTTGACCTATATTCGAACACTGAAGCTTTCTTT	CSVDLYSNTEAFF
TRBD2	TRBV6-1	many	14	TRBJ2-1	TGTGCCAGCAGGAGCGGGAGGGCCTACAATGAGCAGTTCTTC	CASRSGRAYNEQFF
.	TRBV3-1	few	14	TRBJ1-2	TGTGCCAGCAGCCAAGCCCCCAGGGAGCATGGCTACACCTTC	CASSQAPREHGYTF
.	TRBV27	.	12	TRBJ2-7	TGTGCCAGCGGGCACAGGGAACACGAGCAGTACTTC	CASGHREHEQYF
TRBD2	TRBV29-1	many	13	TRBJ2-5	TGCAGCGTGCCTCTAGCGGACCAAGAGACCCAGTACTTC	CSVPLADQETQYF
TRBD2	TRBV13	many	16	TRBJ2-7	TGTGCCAGCAGCCTATTCCCTAGCGGGCAATCCTACGAGCAGTACTTC	CASSLFPSGQSYEQYF
TRBD2	TRBV28	.	14	TRBJ2-3	TGTGCCAGCATTAGCAGCGGGGGCACAGATACGCAGTATTTT	CASISSGGTDTQYF
.	TRBV9	few	12	TRBJ2-1	TGTGCCAGCAGCCTGAGGGGTGCTGAGCAGTTCTTC	CASSLRGAEQFF
.	TRBV29-1	many	12	TRBJ1-2	TGCAGCGTTGAACCAATGGTGGCTGGCTACACCTTC	CSVEPMVAGYTF
TRBD2	TRBV11-2	few	18	TRBJ2-1	TGTGCCAGCAGCTTAAAGTATCGACTAGCGGGACGTTACAATGAGCAGTTCTTC	CASSLKYRLAGRYNEQFF
TRBD1	TRBV7-9	few	17	TRBJ2-7	TGTGCCAGCAGACTTCCCAAAAAGGGGGCAGCAGCCTACGAGCAGTACTTC	CASRLPKKGAAAYEQYF
.	TRBV14	.	16	TRBJ2-2	TGTGCCAGCAGCCGTACAGGGATCGCGAACACCGGGGAGCTGTTTTTT	CASSRTGIANTGELFF
TRBD2	TRBV7-3	.	17	TRBJ2-5	TGTGCCAGCATCCCCCTCGGGGTAGCGGGAGGAGGGGAGACCCAGTACTTC	CASIPLGVAGGGETQYF
.	TRBV28	few	16	TRBJ1-3	TGTGCCAGCAGTTTCCAAGGACTCCTCTCTGGAAACACCATATATTTT	CASSFQGLLSGNTIYF
.	TRBV7-9	many	13	TRBJ1-1	TGTGCCAGCAGCTCAACACCAGGGTTTGTAGCTTTCTTT	CASSSTPGFVAFF
TRBD2	TRBV7-3	.	15	TRBJ2-1	TGTGCCAGCAGCTTCCAGCGGGAGGGCTACAATGAGCAGTTCTTC	CASSFQREGYNEQFF
.	TRBV20-1	many	13	TRBJ2-5	TGCAGTGCTCGCGAGGGGGGGCACGAGACCCAGTACTTC	CSAREGGHETQYF
.	TRBV6-1	few	16	TRBJ2-3	TGTGCCAGCAGAACGACTAGTTCGTCTAGCACAGATACGCAGTATTTT	CASRTTSSSSTDTQYF
TRBD1	TRBV28	.	15	TRBJ1-3	TGTGCCAGCAGTCAAGGACAGGGGCGGGGAAACACCATATATTTT	CASSQGQGRGNTIYF
.	TRBV2	many	13	TRBJ2-5	TGTGCCAGCAGGAGACCCGCCCGGGAGACCCAGTACTTC	CASRRPARETQYF
TRBD2	TRBV2	few	15	TRBJ2-5	TGTGCCAGCAGTGAAGAACTAGCGGGACGAGAGACCCAGTACTTC	CASSEELAGRETQYF
.	TRBV7-2	few	19	TRBJ1-5	TGTGCCAGCAGCTCGAGATGGCCCAGGGGAAGGTACGGGGATCAGCCCCAGCATTTT	CASSSRWPRGRYGDQPQHF
TRBD1	TRBV11-2	.	17	TRBJ1-3	TGTGCCAGCAGCTTGGGACAGGGTAAACTCTCCGGAAACACCATATATTTT	CASSLGQGKLSGNTIYF
.	TRBV4-1	.	19	TRBJ2-3	TGCGCCAGCAGCCAAGATACAGGTAGCGGAGCCGCTAGCACAGATACGCAGTATTTT	CASSQDTGSGAASTDTQYF
TRBD2	TRBV6-1	.	15	TRBJ2-1	TGTGCCAGCAGTGCGCCGGGACTAGCGGCCAATGAGCAGTTCTTC	CASSAPGLAANEQFF